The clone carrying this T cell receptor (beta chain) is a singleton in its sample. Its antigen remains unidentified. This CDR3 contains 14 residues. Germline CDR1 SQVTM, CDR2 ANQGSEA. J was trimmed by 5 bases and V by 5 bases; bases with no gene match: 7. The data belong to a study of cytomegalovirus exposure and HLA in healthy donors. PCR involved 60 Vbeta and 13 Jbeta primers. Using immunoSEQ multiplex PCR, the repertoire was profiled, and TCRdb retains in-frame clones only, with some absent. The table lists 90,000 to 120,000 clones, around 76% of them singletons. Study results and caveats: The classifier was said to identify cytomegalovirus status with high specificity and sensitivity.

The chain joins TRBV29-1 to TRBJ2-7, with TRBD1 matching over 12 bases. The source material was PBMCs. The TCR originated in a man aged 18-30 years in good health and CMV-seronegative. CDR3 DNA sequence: TGCAGCGTTCCTTCCGGGACAGGGGGCAACGAGCAGTACTTC. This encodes CSVPSGTGGNEQYF.